The sequence of this TCR beta chain was determined in a study of CD8+ T cells in alopecia areata. Study outcomes and limitations: Possibly as an HLA-related effect, TCR sharing across patients appeared less clear than in mice.

Cell sorting was applied to PBMCs, and CD4+ and CD8+ T cells were collected. This CDR3 comprises 16 residues. The V gene's germline CDR1 is GTSNPN and CDR2 SVGIG (reference sequence). V gave up 0 bases and J gave up 4 bases; unmatched junction bases: 9. Reverse transcription of extracted RNA yielded cDNA, which provided the sequencing template. Produced via immunoSEQ multiplex PCR; TCRdb's table is partial and in-frame only. The table records approximately 150,000 clones, around 71% of them present only once. Comment on this clone: The antigen remains unidentified.

The TCR was taken from a human donor with alopecia areata. Sequenced here: CD8+ T cells sorted from blood, sampled at week 0. The V call is TRBV30, the J call TRBJ1-2; 9 bases align to TRBD1. For the CDR3, the DNA is TGTGCCTGGAGTGTACTCGGACAGGGGATTCGCTATGGCTACACCTTC. Encoded protein: CAWSVLGQGIRYGYTF.